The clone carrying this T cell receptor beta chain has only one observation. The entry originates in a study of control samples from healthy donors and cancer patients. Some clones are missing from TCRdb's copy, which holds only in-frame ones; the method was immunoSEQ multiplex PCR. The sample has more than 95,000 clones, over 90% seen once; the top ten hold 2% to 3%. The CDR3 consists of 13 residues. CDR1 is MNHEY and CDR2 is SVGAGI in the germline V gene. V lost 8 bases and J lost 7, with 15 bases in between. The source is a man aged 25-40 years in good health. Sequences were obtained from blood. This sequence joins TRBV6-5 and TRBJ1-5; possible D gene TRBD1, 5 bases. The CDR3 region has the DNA TGTGCCAGCTGCAACGGGGGTGACCAGCCCCAGCATTTT. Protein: CASCNGGDQPQHF.